The rows below give T cell receptor beta chains drawn from one sample of a study of cytomegalovirus exposure and HLA in healthy donors. Some clones are missing from TCRdb's copy, which holds only in-frame ones; the method was immunoSEQ multiplex PCR. The sample yields roughly 58,000 clones, 80% seen once. Sequenced: PBMCs. The receptors shown here come from a woman aged 35 to 49 in good health and CMV-seronegative. Each CDR3 is given with its conserved first and last residue. Each record gives: V gene, clone size, D gene, J gene, CDR3 DNA, CDR3 protein. The D gene is left open where the match is weak. Rows may omit the clone size; those that give it use once, few, many or a size class.

TRBV4-1	.	TRBD2	TRBJ2-7	TGCGCCAGCAGCCTACTACTAGCGGGAACTCTCGTCGAGCAGTACTTC	CASSLLLAGTLVEQYF
TRBV6-1	.	.	TRBJ1-5	TGTGCCAGCAGTGGAGACAGAGCCAATCAGCCCCAGCATTTT	CASSGDRANQPQHF
TRBV7-3	.	.	TRBJ2-7	TGTGCCAGCAGCTTAAATAGCGGCTCCTACGAGCAGTACTTC	CASSLNSGSYEQYF
TRBV6-1	.	TRBD1	TRBJ2-5	TGTGCCAGCATTCTTGGACAGGGGGTAGAGACCCAGTACTTC	CASILGQGVETQYF
TRBV7-3	.	TRBD2	TRBJ2-2	TGTGCCAGCAGCCCCGGACTAGCGGGCACCGGGGAGCTGTTTTTT	CASSPGLAGTGELFF
TRBV9	.	.	TRBJ2-5	TGTGCCAGCAGCGTAGGGGGCCTTCAAGAGACCCAGTACTTC	CASSVGGLQETQYF
TRBV19	.	.	TRBJ2-7	TGTGCCAGTAGCGGGGACAACGAGCAGTACTTC	CASSGDNEQYF
TRBV28	.	TRBD2	TRBJ2-3	TGTGCCAGCCTCCACGGGACTAGAACAGATACGCAGTATTTT	CASLHGTRTDTQYF
TRBV5-1	.	.	TRBJ2-3	TGCGCCAGCAGCCCAGGGACACCTGGCACAGATACGCAGTATTTT	CASSPGTPGTDTQYF
TRBV4-3	.	.	TRBJ1-1	TGCGCCAGCAGCCACCGAGGACTGAGGAACACTGAAGCTTTCTTT	CASSHRGLRNTEAFF
TRBV7-9	.	.	TRBJ2-7	TGTGCCAGCAGCCCCTTCGGAGGCCTCGGGGACGAGCAGTACTTC	CASSPFGGLGDEQYF
TRBV5-1	.	TRBD2	TRBJ2-1	TGCGCCAGCAGCTTGGACCCTAGCGGGTCATCCTCCTACAATGAGCAGTTCTTC	CASSLDPSGSSSYNEQFF
TRBV28	.	TRBD1	TRBJ2-3	TGTGCCAGCATTTCGGGACAGGGCACAGATACGCAGTATTTT	CASISGQGTDTQYF
TRBV5-6	.	TRBD1	TRBJ1-3	TGTGCCAGCAGCCTCCAGGGGGCCCCGATCTCTGGAAACACCATATATTTT	CASSLQGAPISGNTIYF
TRBV27	.	.	TRBJ2-7	TGTGCCAGCAGTTCTCTCCCCTTTCACGCAGGGGCCTACGAGCAGTACTTC	CASSSLPFHAGAYEQYF
TRBV4-2	few	TRBD1	TRBJ2-1	TGTGCCATCTCAGGGGGCCCCTACAATGAGCAGTTCTTC	CAISGGPYNEQFF
TRBV28	.	.	TRBJ2-3	TGTGCCAGCAGTACCGGTCAGGGACACACAGATACGCAGTATTTT	CASSTGQGHTDTQYF
TRBV5-1	.	TRBD1	TRBJ2-3	TGCGCCAGCAGCTTGGGGGCAGGGGGTACAGATACGCAGTATTTT	CASSLGAGGTDTQYF
TRBV5-1	.	.	TRBJ2-6	TGCGCCAGCAGCTTTATCTTTGGGGCCAACGTCCTGACTTTC	CASSFIFGANVLTF
TRBV5-4	.	.	TRBJ2-7	TGTGCCAGCAGCTTGGGGGCTGATCAAAGCTCCTACGAGCAGTACTTC	CASSLGADQSSYEQYF
TRBV4-1	.	TRBD2	TRBJ2-7	TGCGCCAGCAGCCAGGGGGCGGGAGGGCGCTCCTACGAGCAGTACTTC	CASSQGAGGRSYEQYF
TRBV5-4	.	.	TRBJ2-3	TGTGTCACGGGGGCGGGAGTTACAGGAGATACGCAGTATTTT	CVTGAGVTGDTQYF
TRBV15	.	.	TRBJ2-2	TGTGCCACCAGCACTGACTACCCGAACACCGGGGAGCTGTTTTTT	CATSTDYPNTGELFF
TRBV10-1	few	TRBD2	TRBJ2-3	TGCGCCAGCAGTGCCGGACTAGCGGGCTTCACAGATACGCAGTATTTT	CASSAGLAGFTDTQYF
TRBV7-9	.	TRBD2	TRBJ2-1	TGTTCCAGCAGCTTAGCGAGCGGGAGAGGTAATGAGCAGTTCTTC	CSSSLASGRGNEQFF
TRBV4-1	few	TRBD1	TRBJ1-2	TGCGCCAGCAGCCAAGGACAGGGGGCCTATGGCTACACCTTC	CASSQGQGAYGYTF
TRBV9	.	.	TRBJ2-1	TGTGCCAGCAGCCCCGGAGGGTTCGGGTACAATGAGCAGTTCTTC	CASSPGGFGYNEQFF
TRBV28	.	TRBD2	TRBJ2-5	TGTGCCAGCAGTTTAAACCCTAGCGGCCCTTCTAGTTACTTC	CASSLNPSGPSSYF
TRBV6-6	.	TRBD1	TRBJ1-1	TGTGCCAGCAGTTCTTCTGGGACAGGCGCCACTGAAGCTTTCTTT	CASSSSGTGATEAFF
TRBV11-1	.	.	TRBJ2-5	TGTGCCAGCAGCTCAGAAGAGACCCAGTACTTC	CASSSEETQYF
TRBV9	.	TRBD1	TRBJ1-1	TGTGCCAGCAGCGTAGATTGGACAGGGGGTCCCATGAACACTGAAGCTTTCTTT	CASSVDWTGGPMNTEAFF
TRBV27	.	.	TRBJ2-7	TGTGCCAGCAGCAAGGGGCGGGATTCCTACGAGCAGTACTTC	CASSKGRDSYEQYF
TRBV4-3	.	TRBD2	TRBJ2-1	TGCGCCAGCAGCCGCCGACTAGCGGACATAGTCTACAATGAGCAGTTCTTC	CASSRRLADIVYNEQFF
TRBV5-1	.	.	TRBJ1-6	TGCGCCAGCAGCCCAGGGGTTGGGGATTCACCCCTCCACTTT	CASSPGVGDSPLHF
TRBV28	.	TRBD1	TRBJ2-4	TGTGCCAGCAGGCCCGGGACAGGGGGATTGGAGGCCAAAAACATCCAGTACTTC	CASRPGTGGLEAKNIQYF
TRBV11-2	.	TRBD2	TRBJ2-3	TGTGCCAGCAGCGTCGTGCCGGGACTAGCGGGCACAGGCGCAGATACGCAGTATTTT	CASSVVPGLAGTGADTQYF
TRBV7-9	.	TRBD1	TRBJ2-3	TGTGCCAGCAGCCGACAGGGATCAGATACGCAGTATTTT	CASSRQGSDTQYF
TRBV9	.	.	TRBJ2-7	TGTGCCAGCAGCGTAGACGGACTACGGGAGCAGTACTTC	CASSVDGLREQYF
TRBV4-1	.	.	TRBJ2-1	TGCGCCAGCAGCCCCGATAGTAGCTCCTACAATGAGCAGTTCTTC	CASSPDSSSYNEQFF
TRBV28	.	.	TRBJ1-1	TGTGCCAGCCGGGGCCAGGGGATCGAAAACACTGAAGCTTTCTTT	CASRGQGIENTEAFF
TRBV7-9	.	.	TRBJ1-4	TGTGCCAGCAGCCCCAGGACGGGAAACAATGAAAAACTGTTTTTT	CASSPRTGNNEKLFF
TRBV6-4	.	.	TRBJ1-1	TGTGCCAGCAAAGGGGCGGGGGGCACTGAAGCTTTCTTT	CASKGAGGTEAFF
TRBV5-1	.	TRBD2	TRBJ2-1	TGCGCCAGCAGCTTGTTATCCAGGACGGGGACTAGCGGTTACAATGAGCAGTTCTTC	CASSLLSRTGTSGYNEQFF
TRBV6-5	.	TRBD2	TRBJ2-2	TGTGCCAGCAGTTCGCCGGGACTAAACACCGGGGAGCTGTTTTTT	CASSSPGLNTGELFF
TRBV9	once	TRBD2	TRBJ2-2	TGTGCCAGCAGCGCGACTAGCGGGAGTCGGAACACCGGGGAGCTGTTTTTT	CASSATSGSRNTGELFF
TRBV27	.	TRBD2	TRBJ2-5	TGTGCCAGCAGTCCACGGGGACTAGCGGGAGGAGAGACCCAGTACTTC	CASSPRGLAGGETQYF
TRBV7-2	.	.	TRBJ1-5	TGTGCCAGCAGCTTCGACAGCAATAGCAATCAGCCCCAGCATTTT	CASSFDSNSNQPQHF
TRBV7-2	.	.	TRBJ1-2	TGTGCCAGCAGCCAACCCACCTCGCGGAACTATGGCTACACCTTC	CASSQPTSRNYGYTF
TRBV5-1	.	.	TRBJ2-7	TGCGCCAGCAGCTTGCGCCTGGGGCACGAGCAGTACTTC	CASSLRLGHEQYF
TRBV7-8	.	.	TRBJ1-1	TGTGCCAGCAGCGAGGGACAAGGATACACTGAAGCTTTCTTT	CASSEGQGYTEAFF
TRBV10-1	.	TRBD1	TRBJ2-2	TGCGCCAGCAGTTGCATCGGGCAGGGGGCCGCCACCGGGGAGCTGTTTTTT	CASSCIGQGAATGELFF
TRBV27	.	TRBD1	TRBJ2-1	TGTGCCAGCAGTTCAGGGACAGGGACCTACAATGAGCAGTTCTTC	CASSSGTGTYNEQFF
TRBV19	.	.	TRBJ2-1	TGTGCCAGTGGAGAGCTGGATGAGCAGTTCTTC	CASGELDEQFF